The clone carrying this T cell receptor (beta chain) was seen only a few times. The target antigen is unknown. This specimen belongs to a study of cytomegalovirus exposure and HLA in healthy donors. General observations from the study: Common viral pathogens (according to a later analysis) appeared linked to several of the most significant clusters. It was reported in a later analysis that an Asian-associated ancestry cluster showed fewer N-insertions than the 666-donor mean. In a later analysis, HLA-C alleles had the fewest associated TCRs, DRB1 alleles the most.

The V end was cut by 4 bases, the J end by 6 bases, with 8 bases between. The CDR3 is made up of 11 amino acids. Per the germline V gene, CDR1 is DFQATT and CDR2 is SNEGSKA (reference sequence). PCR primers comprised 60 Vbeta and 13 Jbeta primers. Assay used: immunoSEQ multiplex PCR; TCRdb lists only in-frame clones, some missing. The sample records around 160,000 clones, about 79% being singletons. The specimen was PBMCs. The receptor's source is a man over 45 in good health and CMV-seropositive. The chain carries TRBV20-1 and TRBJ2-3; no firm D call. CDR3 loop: CSAILGDTQYF. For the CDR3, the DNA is TGCAGTGCTATCCTCGGGGATACGCAGTATTTT.